This TCR beta chain was profiled in a study of T cells in severe cutaneous drug reactions. Looking at the study overall: Enrollment required a probable or definite RegiSCAR diagnosis of SJS/TEN or DRESS. The culprit drug was assigned by the Naranjo and ALDEN algorithms. Blister fluid/cells and PBMC came from acute- or recovery-stage patients.

The CDR3 consists of 15 residues. CDR1 is PRHDT and CDR2 is FYEKMQ in the germline V gene (reference sequence). The patients sequenced had a carbamazepine-induced Stevens-Johnson syndrome or toxic epidermal necrolysis reaction. Libraries were made by iRepertoire multiplex PCR with TCR subtype-specific primers for bulk and single-cell sequencing. Primers for V, D and J regions amplified bulk TCR beta libraries. TCRdb reprocessed the multiplex PCR reads and stores each CDR3 protein as one record, lacking DNA. The listing contains some 7,600 distinct CDR3 sequences. The clonotype was recovered from a human donor with a severe cutaneous adverse drug reaction. The chain recombines TRBV13 with TRBJ2-7. Sequencing used cells from a skin blister. The CDR3 reads CASSLGLAGVHEQYF.